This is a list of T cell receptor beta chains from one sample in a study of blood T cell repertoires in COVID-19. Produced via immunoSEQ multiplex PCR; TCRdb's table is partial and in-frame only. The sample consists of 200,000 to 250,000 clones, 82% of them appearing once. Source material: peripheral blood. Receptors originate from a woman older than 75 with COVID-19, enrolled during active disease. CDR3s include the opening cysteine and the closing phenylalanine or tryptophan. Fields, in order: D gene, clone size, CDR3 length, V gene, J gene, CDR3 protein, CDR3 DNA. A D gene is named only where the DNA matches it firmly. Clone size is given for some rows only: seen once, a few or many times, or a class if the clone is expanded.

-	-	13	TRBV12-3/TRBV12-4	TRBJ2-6	CASQLSGANVLTF	TGTGCCAGCCAACTCTCTGGGGCCAACGTCCTGACTTTC
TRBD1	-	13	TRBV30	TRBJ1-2	CAWRTTGGYGYTF	TGTGCCTGGAGGACGACAGGGGGCTATGGCTACACCTTC
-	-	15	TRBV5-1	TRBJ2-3	CASSLDGTSTDTQYF	TGCGCCAGCAGCTTGGACGGGACTAGCACAGATACGCAGTATTTT
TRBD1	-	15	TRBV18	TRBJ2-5	CASSPGTGGWETQYF	TGTGCCAGCTCACCCGGGACAGGGGGCTGGGAGACCCAGTACTTC
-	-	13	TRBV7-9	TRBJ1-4	CASIISTNEKLFF	TGTGCCAGCATCATTAGTACTAATGAAAAACTGTTTTTT
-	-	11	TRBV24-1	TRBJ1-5	CATSDGGPQHF	TGTGCCACCAGTGATGGCGGGCCCCAGCATTTT
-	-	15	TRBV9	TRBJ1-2	CASSVEGVLDYGYTF	TGTGCCAGCAGCGTAGAGGGAGTGTTGGACTATGGCTACACCTTC
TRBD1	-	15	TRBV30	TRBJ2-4	CAWSVRGTVKNIQYF	TGTGCCTGGAGTGTACGAGGGACAGTGAAAAACATTCAGTACTTC
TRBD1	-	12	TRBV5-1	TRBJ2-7	CASSRTGGEQYF	TGCGCCAGCAGCAGGACAGGGGGCGAGCAGTACTTC
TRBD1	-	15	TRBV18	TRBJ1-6	CASSVGQGANSPLHF	TGTGCCAGCTCAGTAGGACAGGGCGCAAATTCACCCCTCCACTTT
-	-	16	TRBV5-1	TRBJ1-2	CASSQVFSTGTYGYTF	TGCGCCAGCAGCCAGGTATTTTCGACAGGCACCTATGGCTACACCTTC
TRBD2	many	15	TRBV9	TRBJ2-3	CASSPSGRGTDTQYF	TGTGCCAGCAGCCCAAGCGGGAGGGGCACAGATACGCAGTATTTT
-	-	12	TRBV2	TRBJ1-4	CASKFQWEKLFF	TGTGCCAGCAAGTTCCAGTGGGAAAAACTGTTTTTT
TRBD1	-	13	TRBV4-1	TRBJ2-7	CASSWDRNYEQYF	TGCGCCAGCAGCTGGGACAGAAACTACGAGCAGTACTTC
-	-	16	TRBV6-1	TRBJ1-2	CASSEVGTPRDYGYTF	TGTGCCAGCAGTGAAGTTGGGACACCCCGGGACTATGGCTACACCTTC
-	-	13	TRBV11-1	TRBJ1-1	CASSHSESTEAFF	TGTGCCAGCAGCCATTCGGAGTCCACTGAAGCTTTCTTT
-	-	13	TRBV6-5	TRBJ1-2	CASSPDGGYGYTF	TGTGCCAGCTCCCCTGACGGGGGCTATGGCTACACCTTC
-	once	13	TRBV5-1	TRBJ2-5	CASSLEGEETQYF	TGCGCCAGCAGCTTGGAGGGGGAAGAGACCCAGTACTTC
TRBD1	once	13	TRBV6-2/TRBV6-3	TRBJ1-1	CASSSYRGNEAFF	TGTGCCAGCAGTTCTTACAGGGGCAATGAAGCTTTCTTT
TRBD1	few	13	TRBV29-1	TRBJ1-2	CSVGTGYTYGYTF	TGCAGCGTCGGGACAGGGTATACGTATGGCTACACCTTC
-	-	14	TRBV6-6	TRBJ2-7	CASSSEGSAYEQYF	TGTGCCAGCAGTTCCGAGGGTTCGGCCTACGAGCAGTACTTC
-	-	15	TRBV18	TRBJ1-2	CASSRGRGPNYGYTF	TGTGCCAGCTCTCGTGGTAGAGGGCCGAACTATGGCTACACCTTC
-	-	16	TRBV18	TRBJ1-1	CASSPSVSIENTEAFF	TGTGCCAGCTCACCATCTGTAAGCATTGAGAACACTGAAGCTTTCTTT
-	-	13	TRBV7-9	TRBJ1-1	CASSLDRVSEAFF	TGTGCCAGCAGCTTAGACAGGGTGTCTGAAGCTTTCTTT
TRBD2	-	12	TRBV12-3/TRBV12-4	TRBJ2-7	CASSPGRPEQYF	TGTGCCAGCAGCCCCGGGAGGCCAGAGCAGTACTTC
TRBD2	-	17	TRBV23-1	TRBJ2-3	CASSQFLASGTKDTQYF	TGCGCCAGCAGTCAATTCCTGGCTAGCGGGACAAAAGATACGCAGTATTTT
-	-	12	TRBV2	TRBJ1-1	CASSVPGEGPFF	TGTGCCAGCAGCGTCCCGGGTGAGGGCCCTTTCTTT
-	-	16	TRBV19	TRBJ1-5	CASSYRTTYSNQPQHF	TGTGCCAGTAGTTACAGGACCACCTATAGCAATCAGCCCCAGCATTTT
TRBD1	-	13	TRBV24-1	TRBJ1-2	CATSEGDSYGYTF	TGTGCCACCAGTGAGGGGGACAGCTATGGCTACACCTTC
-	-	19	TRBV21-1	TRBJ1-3	CASSKGSRGRVVCGNTIYF	TGTGCCAGCAGCAAAGGAAGTAGGGGGCGAGTTGTATGTGGAAACACCATATATTTT
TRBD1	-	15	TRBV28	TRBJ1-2	CAISAGTVTNYGYTF	TGTGCCATCTCTGCCGGGACAGTCACTAACTATGGCTACACCTTC
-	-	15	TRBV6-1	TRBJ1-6	CASSEGGRGGSPLHF	TGTGCCAGCAGTGAAGGGGGCAGGGGCGGTTCACCCCTCCACTTT
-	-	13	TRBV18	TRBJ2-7	CASSPSREIVQYF	TGTGCCAGCTCACCATCTCGGGAGATCGTGCAGTACTTC
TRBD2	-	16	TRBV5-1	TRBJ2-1	CASSLAATSGNNEQFF	TGCGCCAGCAGCTTGGCCGCCACTAGCGGGAACAATGAGCAGTTCTTC
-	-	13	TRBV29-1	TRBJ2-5	CSVSTGFQETQYF	TGCAGCGTTTCGACAGGCTTCCAAGAGACCCAGTACTTC
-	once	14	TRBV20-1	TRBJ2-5	CSASYYGPQETQYF	TGCAGTGCTAGTTATTATGGCCCTCAAGAGACCCAGTACTTC
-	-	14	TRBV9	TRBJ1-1	CASSVGQVNTEAFF	TGTGCCAGCAGCGTAGGACAGGTGAACACTGAAGCTTTCTTT
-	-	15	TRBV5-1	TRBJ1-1	CASSLSQGVDTEAFF	TGCGCCAGCAGCTTATCACAGGGAGTAGACACTGAAGCTTTCTTT